Listed here are 18 T cell receptor beta chains from one sample, sequenced in a study of blood T cells in healthy people across ages. A J-beta primer mix and a sample-barcoded 5' primer were used in a second PCR of about 7 to 12 cycles. TCRdb called the 5' RACE reads again in MiXCR, with one record for every CDR3 protein. The sample yields hundreds of thousands of distinct CDR3 sequences, about 25% seen once. These data also featured in a second study, about T cells of mothers and their children.

Specimen: blood. These receptors originate from a boy aged 5-17 years in good health.

This clonotype was counted a few times. This chain links TRBV29-1 with TRBJ1-1; possible D gene TRBD1, 5 bases. The CDR3 has 12 amino acids. V lost 7 bases, J lost 11 bases, and 20 bases lay in between. Germline V CDR1 and CDR2: SQVTM, ANQGSEA. In DNA, the CDR3 is TGCAGCGGACAGATTACCGCCCAGATGGCTTTCTTT. It translates to CSGQITAQMAFF. The full variable domain, rest sourced from reference TRBV29-1 and TRBJ1-1, is SAVISQKPSRDICQRGTSLTIQCQVDSQVTMMFWYRQQPGQSLTLIATANQGSEATYESGFVIDKFPISRPNLTFSTLTVSNMSPEDSSIYLCSGQITAQMAFFGQGTRLTVV.

The chain joins TRBV6-6 to TRBJ2-1, with 8 bases fitting TRBD1. The germline CDR1 and CDR2 sequences are MNHNY and SVGAGI (reference sequence). V gave up 6 bases and J gave up 2 bases; unmatched junction bases: 9. The CDR3 spans 16 residues. CDR3 protein: CASSRQGRSPYNEQFF. The DNA for the CDR3 is TGTGCCAGCAGCCGACAGGGGCGATCTCCCTACAATGAGCAGTTCTTC.

This clonotype was seen many times. CDR3 protein: CASSLGASNQPQHF. The CDR3 nucleotides are TGTGCCAGCAGCTTGGGGGCAAGCAATCAGCCCCAGCATTTT. The rearrangement joins TRBV5-5 to TRBJ1-5, with D unclear. The length of the CDR3 is 14 residues. Trimming left V 0 bases short and J 1 base short, with 5 bases between. Germline values: CDR1 SGHKS, CDR2 YYEKEE (reference sequence).

The chain couples TRBV28 to TRBJ2-1; D is unclear. Germline V lookup: CDR1 MDHEN, CDR2 SYDVKM. This CDR3 spans 13 amino acids. V was cut by 3 bases and J by 3 bases, with 6 bases left in between. The CDR3 DNA follows: TGTGCCAGCAGTTTCCCTGGCTACAATGAGCAGTTCTTC. Translating it yields CASSFPGYNEQFF.

This clonotype appeared many times. The gene calls are TRBV7-2 and TRBJ2-5, with 7 bases matching TRBD2. The J call is uncertain, as TRBJ2-1 better fits the DNA end. Looked up from germline, CDR1 is SGHTA and CDR2 is FQGNSA. CDR3 length equals 12 residues. The CDR3 reads CASSITPGGQFF. The CDR3 DNA reads TGTGCCAGCTCAATAACCCCGGGAGGGCAGTTCTTC.

This clonotype was observed a handful of times. The chain joins TRBV5-6 to TRBJ2-5; 10 bases are a match to TRBD2. J was trimmed by 1 base and V by 3 bases; bases with no gene match: 6. The CDR3 runs 16 residues. CDR1 is SGHDT, CDR2 YYEEEE, per germline. CDR3 DNA sequence: TGTGCCAGCAGCTCGGATAGCGGGGGGCCCCAAGAGACCCAGTACTTC. It codes for CASSSDSGGPQETQYF.

The chain combines TRBV7-9 with TRBJ2-7; D not resolved. The J call may be mistaken, given a closer DNA end match to TRBJ2-1. This CDR3 spans 13 amino acids. Germline loops: CDR1 SEHNR, CDR2 FQNEAQ (reference sequence). The CDR3 protein is CASSFLEVNEQFF. The CDR3 DNA sequence: TGTGCCAGCAGCTTCCTTGAAGTGAATGAGCAGTTCTTC.

This clonotype is a singleton in its sample. The CDR3 ends on some other residue instead of the conserved phenylalanine or tryptophan, so this is likely a read error. This sequence joins TRBV29-1 and TRBJ2-3, with 7 bases that match TRBD1. CDR1 is SQVTM, CDR2 ANQGSEA, per germline. V lost 0 bases, J lost 1 base, and 4 bases stayed unmatched. The CDR3 is 15 residues long. The CDR3 coding sequence is TGCAGCGTTGAAGATGGTACAGGGGGCACAGATACGCAGTATTCT. It yields the protein CSVEDGTGGTDTQYS.

This chain links TRBV7-3 with TRBJ1-6, with unresolved D. Per the germline V gene, CDR1 is SGHTA and CDR2 is FQGTGA. V was shortened by 5 bases and J by 6 bases, with 14 bases between the two germline ends. The CDR3 contains 15 residues. In nucleotides, the CDR3 is TGTGCCAGCAGCCTAAAATCCATCGGTAATTCACCCCTCCACTTT. This sequence encodes CASSLKSIGNSPLHF.

CDR3 protein: CSARTGGGDTEAFF. For the CDR3, the DNA is TGCAGTGCTCGAACAGGGGGGGGGGACACTGAAGCTTTCTTT. V and J are TRBV20-1 and TRBJ1-1; 8 bases fit TRBD1. This CDR3 has 14 residues. Germline V gene data show CDR1 as DFQATT and CDR2 as SNEGSKA (reference sequence). The V and J ends lost 5 bases and 3 bases, in that order; junction bases with no gene match: 8.

This clonotype has a handful of counts. The J gene is TRBJ1-4, the V gene TRBV4-1; the D is unclear. The V gene lost 3 bases and the J gene lost 8 bases, with 25 bases spanning the gap. Germline lookup yields CDR1 MGHRA and CDR2 YSYEKL. CDR3 length: 18 amino acids. This CDR3 is CASSHHFPGTGSREKLFF. In nucleotides, the CDR3 is TGCGCCAGCAGCCACCACTTCCCGGGAACCGGGAGTAGGGAAAAACTGTTTTTT.

The chain combines TRBV12-3 or TRBV12-4 with TRBJ1-2; no definite D call. CDR3 length: 13 residues. The ends were cut back, 5 bases at V and 2 bases at J, with 9 bases in the middle. The CDR3 sequence: CASSPTRNYGYTF. CDR3 nucleotide sequence: TGTGCCAGCAGTCCGACACGAAACTATGGCTACACCTTC.

This clonotype was counted between two and nine times. The chain couples TRBV6-5 to TRBJ2-5, with a possible D match to TRBD2 (5 bases). This CDR3 has 18 residues. Trimming left V 0 bases short and J 4 bases short, with 21 bases between. Germline-derived CDR1 and CDR2 are MNHEY and SVGAGI. CDR3 loop: CASSYSLYLSAGRETQYF. Here the CDR3 DNA reads TGTGCCAGCAGTTACTCCCTATACCTTAGCGCCGGACGAGAGACCCAGTACTTC.

This clonotype was counted many times. The V call is TRBV7-9, the J call TRBJ2-5; D might be TRBD2 (5 bases). The V end lost 5 bases, the J end lost 5 bases, and 9 bases lay between the germline ends. CDR3 length equals 12 residues. Germline CDR1 and CDR2: SEHNR and FQNEAQ (reference sequence). The CDR3 spells CASSGRSETQYF. The CDR3 DNA is TGTGCCAGCAGCGGGAGAAGCGAGACCCAGTACTTC.

The V call is TRBV20-1, the J call TRBJ2-2, with 16 bases aligning to TRBD2. The CDR3 spans 17 residues. Unmatched junction bases numbered 7, after V lost 5 bases and J lost 4 bases. Germline V lookup: CDR1 DFQATT, CDR2 SNEGSKA (reference sequence). CDR3 sequence (DNA): TGCAGTGCTTTTCTTGGGACTAGCGGGAGGGGCACCGGGGAGCTGTTTTTT. Its translation: CSAFLGTSGRGTGELFF.

The CDR3, as DNA: TGCGCCAGCAGCTTGGCCTTGGCCCGGCCTCCGAGAGGCTACACCTTC. Translation: CASSLALARPPRGYTF. The genes are TRBV5-1 and TRBJ1-2; the D is unclear. Germline V gene data show CDR1 as SGHRS and CDR2 as YFSETQ. V gave up 0 bases and J gave up 8 bases, with 20 bases separating them. This CDR3 is built from 16 residues. Full variable domain (outside the CDR3, taken from reference TRBV5-1 and TRBJ1-2): KAGVTQTPRYLIKTRGQQVTLSCSPISGHRSVSWYQQTPGQGLQFLFEYFSETQRNKGNFPGRFSGRQFSNSRSEMNVSTLELGDSALYLCASSLALARPPRGYTFGSGTRLTVV.

About this clonotype itself: One junction end disagrees with the germline gene, perhaps due to a read error. The V and J genes are TRBV3-1 and TRBJ2-7; D perhaps matches TRBD2 (6 bases). The CDR3 has 15 residues. The germline V gene encodes CDR1 LGHDT and CDR2 YNNKEL (reference sequence). CDR3 residues: CASNQDRGRFYEQYF. DNA for the CDR3: TGTGCCAGCAACCAAGATCGAGGGAGGTTTTACGAGCAGTACTTC.

This clonotype appeared a few times. The rearrangement uses TRBV5-1 and TRBJ2-1; D is unclear. CDR3 length: 16 amino acids. V was cut by 0 bases and J by 3 bases, with 13 bases left in between. Germline CDR1 SGHRS, CDR2 YFSETQ. CDR3 sequence (DNA): TGCGCCAGCAGCTTGGAATCCACCAACCTCTACAATGAGCAGTTCTTC. It specifies CASSLESTNLYNEQFF. Full variable domain (outside the CDR3, taken from reference TRBV5-1 and TRBJ2-1): KAGVTQTPRYLIKTRGQQVTLSCSPISGHRSVSWYQQTPGQGLQFLFEYFSETQRNKGNFPGRFSGRQFSNSRSEMNVSTLELGDSALYLCASSLESTNLYNEQFFGPGTRLTVL.